Sequencing of this T cell receptor beta chain was carried out in a study of blood T cell repertoires in COVID-19. In the authors' workflow: Reference gene primers were amplified, and this amplification served to estimate nucleated cell counts. Some clones are missing from TCRdb's copy, which holds only in-frame ones; the method was immunoSEQ multiplex PCR. V and J calls and clone size are those listed in that table; D and trimming were worked out from the DNA. The table records more than 85,000 clones, about 80% of them present only once. Trimming took 3 bases from V and 10 from J; bases not matched to a gene: 6. This CDR3 contains 14 residues. Germline CDR1 is MNHEY and CDR2 is SVGAGI.

This clonotype was obtained from a human donor in a cohort sampled during active COVID-19. Input material: peripheral blood. This sequence joins TRBV6-5 and TRBJ2-1; 10 bases are a match to TRBD2. CDR3 protein: CASSYALAGWEQFF. As DNA, the CDR3 is TGTGCCAGCAGTTATGCACTAGCGGGGTGGGAGCAGTTCTTC.